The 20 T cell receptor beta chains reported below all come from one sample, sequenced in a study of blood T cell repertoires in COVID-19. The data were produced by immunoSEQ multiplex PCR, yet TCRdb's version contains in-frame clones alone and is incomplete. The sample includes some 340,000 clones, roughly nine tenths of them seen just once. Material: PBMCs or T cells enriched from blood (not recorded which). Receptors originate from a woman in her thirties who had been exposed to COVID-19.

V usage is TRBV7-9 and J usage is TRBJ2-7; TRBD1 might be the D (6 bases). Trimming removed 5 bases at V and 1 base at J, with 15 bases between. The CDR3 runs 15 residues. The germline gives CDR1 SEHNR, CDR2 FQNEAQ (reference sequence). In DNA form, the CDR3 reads TGTGCCAGCAGCCCCGGGACACCTCCATCCTACGAGCAGTACTTC. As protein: CASSPGTPPSYEQYF.

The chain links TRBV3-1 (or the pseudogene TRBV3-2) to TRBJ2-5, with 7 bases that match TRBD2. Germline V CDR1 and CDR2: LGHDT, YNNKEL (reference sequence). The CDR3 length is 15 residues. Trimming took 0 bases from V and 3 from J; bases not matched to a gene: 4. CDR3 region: CASSQDTGTKETQYF. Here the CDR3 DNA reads TGTGCCAGCAGCCAAGATACCGGGACTAAAGAGACCCAGTACTTC.

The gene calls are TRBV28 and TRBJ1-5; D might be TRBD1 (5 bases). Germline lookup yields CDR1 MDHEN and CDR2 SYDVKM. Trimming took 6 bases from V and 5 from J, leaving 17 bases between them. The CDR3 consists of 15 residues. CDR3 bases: TGTGCCAGCAGCCCCGCCATCCGGGGGGATCAGCCCCAGCATTTT. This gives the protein CASSPAIRGDQPQHF.

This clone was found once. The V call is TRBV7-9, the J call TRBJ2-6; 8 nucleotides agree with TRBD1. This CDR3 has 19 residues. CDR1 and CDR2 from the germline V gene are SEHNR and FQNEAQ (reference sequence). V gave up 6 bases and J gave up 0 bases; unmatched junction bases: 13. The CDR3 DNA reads TGTGCCAGCAGAGGAATACAGGGGGACCTTTTCTCTGGGGCCAACGTCCTGACTTTC. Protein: CASRGIQGDLFSGANVLTF.

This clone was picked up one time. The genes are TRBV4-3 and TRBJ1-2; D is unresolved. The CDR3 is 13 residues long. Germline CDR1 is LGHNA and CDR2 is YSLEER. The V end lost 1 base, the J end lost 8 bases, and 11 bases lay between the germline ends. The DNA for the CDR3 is TGCGCCAGCAGCCAAGGTGACCACGGGGGCTACACCTTC. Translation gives CASSQGDHGGYTF.

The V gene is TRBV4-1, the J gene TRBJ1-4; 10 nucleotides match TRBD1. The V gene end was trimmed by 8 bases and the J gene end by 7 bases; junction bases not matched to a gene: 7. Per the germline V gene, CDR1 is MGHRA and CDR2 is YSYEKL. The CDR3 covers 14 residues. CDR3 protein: CASRTGTGVEKLFF. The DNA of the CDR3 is TGCGCCAGCCGGACCGGGACAGGGGTTGAAAAACTGTTTTTT.

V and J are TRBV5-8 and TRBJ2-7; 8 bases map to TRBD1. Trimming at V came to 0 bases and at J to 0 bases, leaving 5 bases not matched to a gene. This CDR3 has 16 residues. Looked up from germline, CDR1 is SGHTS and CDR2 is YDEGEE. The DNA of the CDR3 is TGTGCCAGCAGCTTGGCCGGGACAGGCCGCTCCTACGAGCAGTACTTC. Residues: CASSLAGTGRSYEQYF.

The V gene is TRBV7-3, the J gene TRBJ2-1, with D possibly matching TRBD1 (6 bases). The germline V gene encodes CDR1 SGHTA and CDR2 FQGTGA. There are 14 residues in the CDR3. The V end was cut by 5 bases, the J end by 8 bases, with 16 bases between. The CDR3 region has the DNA TGTGCCAGCAGCCCTTGGGGGCCAGGTGATGAGCAGTTCTTC. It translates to CASSPWGPGDEQFF. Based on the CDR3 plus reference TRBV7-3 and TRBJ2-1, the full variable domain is GAGVSQTPSNKVTEKGKYVELRCDPISGHTALYWYRQSLGQGPEFLIYFQGTGAADDSGLPNDRFFAVRPEGSVSTLKIQRTERGDSAVYLCASSPWGPGDEQFFGPGTRLTVL.

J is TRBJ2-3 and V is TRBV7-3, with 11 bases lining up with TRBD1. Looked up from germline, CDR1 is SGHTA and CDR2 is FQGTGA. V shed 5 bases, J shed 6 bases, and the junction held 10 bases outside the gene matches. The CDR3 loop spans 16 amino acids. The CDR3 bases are TGTGCCAGCAGCCGTTCCGGGACAGGGGGTTTGGATACGCAGTATTTT. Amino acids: CASSRSGTGGLDTQYF.

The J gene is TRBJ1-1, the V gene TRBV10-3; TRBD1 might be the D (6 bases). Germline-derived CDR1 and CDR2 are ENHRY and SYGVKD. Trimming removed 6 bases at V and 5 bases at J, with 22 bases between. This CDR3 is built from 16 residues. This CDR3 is CAIRRGTSDPGTEAFF. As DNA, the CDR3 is TGTGCCATCAGGAGGGGGACTAGCGACCCTGGGACTGAAGCTTTCTTT.

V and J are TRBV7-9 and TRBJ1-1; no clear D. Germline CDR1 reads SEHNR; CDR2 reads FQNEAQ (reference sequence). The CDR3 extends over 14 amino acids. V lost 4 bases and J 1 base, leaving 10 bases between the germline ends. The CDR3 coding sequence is TGTGCCAGCAGCTGGTCTCCAGGGAACACTGAAGCTTTCTTT. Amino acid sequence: CASSWSPGNTEAFF.

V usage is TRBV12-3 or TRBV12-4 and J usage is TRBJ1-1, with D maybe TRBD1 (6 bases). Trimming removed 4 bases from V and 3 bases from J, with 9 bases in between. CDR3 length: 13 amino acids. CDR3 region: CASSWGGYTEAFF. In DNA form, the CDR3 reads TGTGCCAGCAGTTGGGGGGGCTACACTGAAGCTTTCTTT.

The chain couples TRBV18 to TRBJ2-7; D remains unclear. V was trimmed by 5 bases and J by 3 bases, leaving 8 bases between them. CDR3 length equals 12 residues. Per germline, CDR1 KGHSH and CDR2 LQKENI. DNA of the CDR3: TGTGCCAGCTCAAGTATACTCTACGAGCAGTACTTC. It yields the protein CASSSILYEQYF. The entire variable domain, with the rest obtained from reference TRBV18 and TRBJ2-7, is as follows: NAGVMQNPRHLVRRRGQEARLRCSPMKGHSHVYWYRQLPEEGLKFMVYLQKENIIDESGMPKERFSAEFPKEGPSILRIQQVVRGDSAAYFCASSSILYEQYFGPGTRLTVT.

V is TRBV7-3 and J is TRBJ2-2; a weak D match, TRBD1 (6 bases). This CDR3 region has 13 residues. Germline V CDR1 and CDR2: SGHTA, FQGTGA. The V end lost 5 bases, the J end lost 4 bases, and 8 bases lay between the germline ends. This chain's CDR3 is CASSRGGTGELFF. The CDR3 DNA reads TGTGCCAGCAGCCGAGGGGGCACCGGGGAGCTGTTTTTT. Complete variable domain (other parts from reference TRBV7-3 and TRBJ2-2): GAGVSQTPSNKVTEKGKYVELRCDPISGHTALYWYRQSLGQGPEFLIYFQGTGAADDSGLPNDRFFAVRPEGSVSTLKIQRTERGDSAVYLCASSRGGTGELFFGEGSRLTVL.

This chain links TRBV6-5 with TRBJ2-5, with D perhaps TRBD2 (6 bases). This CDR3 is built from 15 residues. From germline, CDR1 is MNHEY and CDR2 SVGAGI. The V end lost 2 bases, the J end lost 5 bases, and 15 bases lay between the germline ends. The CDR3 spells CASSYGRIGRETQYF. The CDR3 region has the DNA TGTGCCAGCAGTTACGGGAGGATCGGGCGTGAGACCCAGTACTTC.

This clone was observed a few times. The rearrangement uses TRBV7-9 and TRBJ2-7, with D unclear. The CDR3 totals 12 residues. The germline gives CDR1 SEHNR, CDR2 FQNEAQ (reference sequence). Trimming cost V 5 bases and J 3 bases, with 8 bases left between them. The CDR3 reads CASSEQHYEQYF. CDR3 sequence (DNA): TGTGCCAGCAGCGAACAGCACTACGAGCAGTACTTC. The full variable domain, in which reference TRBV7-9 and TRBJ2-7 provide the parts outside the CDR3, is DTGVSQNPRHKITKRGQNVTFRCDPISEHNRLYWYRQTLGQGPEFLTYFQNEAQLEKSRLLSDRFSAERPKGSFSTLEIQRTEQGDSAMYLCASSEQHYEQYFGPGTRLTVT.

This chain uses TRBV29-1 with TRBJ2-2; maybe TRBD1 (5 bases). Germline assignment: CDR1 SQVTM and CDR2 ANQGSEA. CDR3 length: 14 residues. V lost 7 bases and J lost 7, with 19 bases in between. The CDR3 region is CSGIGQGEGGELFF. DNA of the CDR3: TGCAGCGGTATCGGGCAGGGCGAAGGCGGGGAGCTGTTTTTT.

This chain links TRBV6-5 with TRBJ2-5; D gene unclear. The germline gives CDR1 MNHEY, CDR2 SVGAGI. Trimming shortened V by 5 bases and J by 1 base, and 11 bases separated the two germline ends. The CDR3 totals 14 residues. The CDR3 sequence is CASSPPRSQETQYF. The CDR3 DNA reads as TGTGCCAGCAGTCCCCCGCGAAGCCAAGAGACCCAGTACTTC.

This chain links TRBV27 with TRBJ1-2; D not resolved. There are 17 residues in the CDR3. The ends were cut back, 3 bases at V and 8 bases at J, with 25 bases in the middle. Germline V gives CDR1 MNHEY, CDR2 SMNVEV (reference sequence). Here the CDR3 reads CASSLVRGVSPSLGYTF. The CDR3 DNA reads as TGTGCCAGCAGTTTGGTCCGGGGAGTATCCCCATCCTTGGGCTACACCTTC.

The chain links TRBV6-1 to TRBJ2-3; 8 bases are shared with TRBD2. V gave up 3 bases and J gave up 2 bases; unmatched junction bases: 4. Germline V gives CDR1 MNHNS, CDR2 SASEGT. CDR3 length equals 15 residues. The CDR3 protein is CASSDVAGYTDTQYF. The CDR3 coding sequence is TGTGCCAGCAGTGACGTAGCGGGATACACAGATACGCAGTATTTT.